The 8 T cell receptor beta chains given below trace back to one sample, sequenced in a study of T cells in localized non-small cell lung cancer. Here immunoSEQ multiplex PCR was the method, and the copy in TCRdb shows in-frame clones only, minus some. The sample records about 64,000 clones, 81% being singletons. Sample: PBMCs, taken before any cancer treatment. These receptor sequences come from a man aged 40-75 years with stage II lung adenocarcinoma.

The DNA for the CDR3 is TGTGCCAGCAGAACAGGGGGTGCAACTAATGAAAAACTGTTTTTT. It codes for CASRTGGATNEKLFF. The V and J genes are TRBV6-6 and TRBJ1-4; 8 positions agree with TRBD1. V lost 6 bases and J lost 0; bases outside the gene matches: 3. The CDR3 totals 15 residues. Germline V gene data show CDR1 as MNHNY and CDR2 as SVGAGI (reference sequence).

V and J are TRBV5-5 and TRBJ1-4; 9 positions match TRBD1. The CDR3 is 15 residues long. V shed 0 bases and J 8 bases; nucleotides not matched to a gene: 5. CDR1 is SGHKS and CDR2 is YYEKEE in the germline V gene (reference sequence). CDR3 sequence reads: CASSLEGTGPEKLFF. The CDR3 DNA reads as TGTGCCAGCAGCTTGGAGGGGACAGGGCCGGAAAAACTGTTTTTT.

The chain joins TRBV7-9 to TRBJ1-2; 8 bases are shared with TRBD1. V gave up 5 bases and J gave up 14 bases; unmatched junction bases: 7. The V gene's germline CDR1 is SEHNR and CDR2 FQNEAQ (reference sequence). The CDR3 totals 11 residues. The CDR3 reads CASSPGQGGTF. CDR3 sequence (DNA): TGTGCCAGCAGCCCCGGACAGGGTGGAACCTTC.

This clone was detected a few times. The chain combines TRBV18 with TRBJ1-1, with 7 bases lining up with TRBD1. Losses at the gene ends were 5 bases for V and 2 bases for J; bases not matched to a gene: 8. The CDR3 covers 15 residues. CDR1 is KGHSH and CDR2 is LQKENI in the germline V gene. The CDR3 bases are TGTGCCAGCTCATTTAACCGGGACAGTAACACTGAAGCTTTCTTT. The encoded protein is CASSFNRDSNTEAFF.

The sample holds a few counts of this clone. The chain is built from TRBV4-2 and TRBJ1-1, with D possibly matching TRBD1 (5 bases). CDR1 and CDR2 from the germline V gene are LGHNA and YNFKEQ. The CDR3 runs 12 residues. V lost 0 bases and J lost 8, with 7 bases in between. CDR3 sequence: CASSQDRTEAFF. In DNA, the CDR3 is TGTGCCAGCAGCCAAGATCGGACAGAAGCTTTCTTT.

The V call is TRBV7-2, the J call TRBJ1-2; D might be TRBD1 (5 bases). This CDR3 spans 12 amino acids. V lost 4 bases, J lost 7 bases, and 10 bases lay in between. Germline V gene sequence: CDR1 SGHTA, CDR2 FQGNSA. DNA for the CDR3: TGTGCCAGCAGCTCCAGGGCTGGTGGCTACACCTTC. It encodes CASSSRAGGYTF. The full variable domain, in which reference TRBV7-2 and TRBJ1-2 provide the parts outside the CDR3, is GAGVSQSPSNKVTEKGKDVELRCDPISGHTALYWYRQSLGQGLEFLIYFQGNSAPDKSGLPSDRFSAERTGGSVSTLTIQRTQQEDSAVYLCASSSRAGGYTFGSGTRLTVV.

The V gene is TRBV4-1, the J gene TRBJ2-7, with 7 bases identical to TRBD1. Germline values: CDR1 MGHRA, CDR2 YSYEKL. This CDR3 has 14 amino acids. V dropped 5 bases and J dropped 5; count of bases not matched to a gene: 9. The CDR3 loop is CASSVRQGRDEQYF. In nucleotides, the CDR3 is TGCGCCAGCAGCGTAAGACAGGGTCGGGACGAGCAGTACTTC.

This chain connects TRBV19 to TRBJ1-2, with 7 nucleotides matching TRBD1. Germline V lookup: CDR1 LNHDA, CDR2 SQIVND (reference sequence). This CDR3 has 13 residues. Trimming cost V 7 bases and J 4 bases; bases outside gene matches: 6. This CDR3 is CASTDRESYGYTF. CDR3 DNA sequence: TGTGCCAGTACCGACAGGGAGAGCTATGGCTACACCTTC.